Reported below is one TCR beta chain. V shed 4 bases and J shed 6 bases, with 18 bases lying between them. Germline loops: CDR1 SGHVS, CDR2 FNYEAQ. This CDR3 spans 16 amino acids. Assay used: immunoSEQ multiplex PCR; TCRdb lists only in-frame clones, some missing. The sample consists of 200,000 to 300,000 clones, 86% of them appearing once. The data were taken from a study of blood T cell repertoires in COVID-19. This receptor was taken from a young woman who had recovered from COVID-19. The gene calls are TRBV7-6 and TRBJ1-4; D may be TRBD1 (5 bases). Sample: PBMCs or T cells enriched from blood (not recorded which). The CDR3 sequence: CASSYTGRGGDEKLFF. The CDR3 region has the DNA TGTGCCAGCAGCTACACTGGTCGCGGGGGGGATGAAAAACTGTTTTTT.